The T cell receptor beta chain described here comes from a study of monozygotic twins with cystic fibrosis. From germline, CDR1 is SGHVS and CDR2 FNYEAQ. V was cut by 6 bases and J by 0 bases, with 4 bases left in between. This CDR3 is built from 12 residues. TCRdb's copy holds only in-frame clones and misses some; the assay was immunoSEQ multiplex PCR. Altogether approximately 13,000 clones are present, 90% to 95% being singletons, with the ten largest covering about 10%. Input material: blood. The TCR was taken from a girl under 10 years old with cystic fibrosis. The genes are TRBV7-6 and TRBJ2-3; D remains ambiguous. CDR3 in amino acids: CASSPSTDTQYF. In DNA, the CDR3 is TGTGCCAGCAGTCCTAGCACAGATACGCAGTATTTT.